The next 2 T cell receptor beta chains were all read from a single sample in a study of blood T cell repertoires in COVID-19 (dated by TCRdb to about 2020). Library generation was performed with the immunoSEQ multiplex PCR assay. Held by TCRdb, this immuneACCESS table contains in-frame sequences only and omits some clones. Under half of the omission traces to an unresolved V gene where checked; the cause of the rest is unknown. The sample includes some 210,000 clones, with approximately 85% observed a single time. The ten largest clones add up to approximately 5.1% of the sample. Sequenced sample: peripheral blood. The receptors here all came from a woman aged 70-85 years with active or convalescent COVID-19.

CDR3 nucleotides: TGTGCCAGCAGTTACGGTAGCCAAGAGACCCAGTACTTC. Encoded protein: CASSYGSQETQYF. The chain links TRBV6-5 to TRBJ2-5, with unresolved D. V was shortened by 2 bases and J by 1 base, with 5 bases between the two germline ends. The CDR3 totals 13 residues. Germline CDR1 reads MNHEY; CDR2 reads SVGAGI.

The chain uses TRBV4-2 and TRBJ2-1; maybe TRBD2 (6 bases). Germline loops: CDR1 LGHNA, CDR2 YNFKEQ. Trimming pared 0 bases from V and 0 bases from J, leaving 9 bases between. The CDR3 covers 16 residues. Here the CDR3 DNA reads TGTGCCAGCAGCCAAGATGTCGGGGGCTCCTACAATGAGCAGTTCTTC. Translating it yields CASSQDVGGSYNEQFF.